These T cell receptor beta chains were read from a single sample in a study of shared clonotypes between healthy human individuals. Clones were sequenced by immunoSEQ multiplex PCR, and TCRdb holds only the in-frame ones, with some missing. The sample yields 2 million to 2.5 million clones, approximately 94% seen once. The material sequenced was naive CD4+ T cells from PBMCs. These receptors all come from a man between 18 and 29 years old in good health. Some clones in this sample may be carry-over from other donors' samples. CDR3s leave out the opening cysteine and the closing phenylalanine or tryptophan. Fields, in order: V gene, J gene, CDR3 protein.

>TRBV4-2|TRBJ2-3
ASSQGGTGGASDTQY
>TRBV7-6|TRBJ2-7
ASSLGGRDEQY
>TRBV28|TRBJ1-2
ASSLSGGIYGYT
>TRBV11-2|TRBJ1-1
ASSSLNTGARGANTEAF
>TRBV6-6|TRBJ1-1
ASSLPGGGMIAEAF
>TRBV21-1|TRBJ1-4
ASSRPVGKGNEKLF
>TRBV5-1|TRBJ2-5
ASSLSGTVQETQY
>TRBV5-8|TRBJ1-5
ASSSETGGMGNQPQH
>TRBV6-6|TRBJ2-2
ASSGAGLAKPGELF
>TRBV9|TRBJ2-7
ASSVALRGQY
>TRBV9|TRBJ2-1
ASSVGSAYNEQF
>TRBV7-2|TRBJ1-6
ASSFAVNSPLH
>TRBV28|TRBJ1-4
ASSLVAGNNEKLF
>TRBV7-3|TRBJ2-2
ASSLTGADTGELF
>TRBV29-1|TRBJ1-3
SVEGRGNTIY
>TRBV30|TRBJ1-5
AWSVRSNQPQH
>TRBV13|TRBJ2-5
ASSVGQRETQY
>TRBV7-2|TRBJ1-3
ASSLTGISSGNTIY
>TRBV4-3|TRBJ2-2
ASSPRFAGTTGELF
>TRBV29-1|TRBJ2-1
SAQIAGPYNEQF
>TRBV29-1|TRBJ2-7
SGAPGQGREQY
>TRBV19|TRBJ1-1
ASSILARSASWNTEAF
>TRBV6-1|TRBJ2-5
ASSVSGRVKTQY
>TRBV7-2|TRBJ1-5
ASTLDRAFNQPQH
>TRBV5-4|TRBJ2-5
ASSLGSQGRVQETQY
>TRBV6-1|TRBJ2-7
ASSELDRITYEQY
>TRBV7-9|TRBJ1-1
ASSRTGFEAF
>TRBV19|TRBJ2-3
ASRVGSLGTDTQY
>TRBV5-1|TRBJ1-3
ASRFGHSGNTIY
>TRBV5-6|TRBJ1-5
ASSPGPINQPQH
>TRBV2|TRBJ1-4
ASRGGGKNEKLF
>TRBV7-2|TRBJ1-1
ASSSRGLGTEAF
>TRBV2|TRBJ2-3
ASSGLLSGRVTDTQY
>TRBV7-2|TRBJ2-1
ASSQTRDNYNEQF
>TRBV5-8|TRBJ2-3
ASSPGQGTDTQY
>TRBV7-3|.
ASSVGLAGGSEQY
>TRBV2|TRBJ2-5
ASRTPTGKEY
>TRBV2|TRBJ2-7
ASSEALAGGHEQY
>TRBV25-1|TRBJ1-1
ASSEYYRDAEAF
>TRBV2|TRBJ2-2
ASSGLGEDTGELF
>TRBV2|TRBJ2-4
ASSESRDRVQY
>TRBV5-5|TRBJ1-3
ASSLRQGGDTIY
>TRBV28|TRBJ1-1
ASSPQMTVNTEAF
>TRBV5-4|TRBJ2-6
ASSSKTRGANVLT
>TRBV7-2|TRBJ2-5
ASSLRTGYETQY
>TRBV7-2|TRBJ1-5
ASSLGFGTNQPQH
>TRBV27|TRBJ1-6
ASSFGSNSPLH